Described below is a single T cell receptor (beta chain) sequence and its context. Its target is not known. There are 11 residues in the CDR3. The germline CDR1 and CDR2 sequences are ENHRY and SYGVKD. The ends were cut back, 6 bases at V and 5 bases at J, with 7 bases in the middle. The whole isolated RNA underwent reverse transcription, so sequencing captured expressed TCRB transcripts. Reads from naive, central memory and regulatory T cell samples averaged about 3.9 million. The method was immunoSEQ multiplex PCR; TCRdb's version includes in-frame clones alone and lacks a portion of them. Here the sample spans some 360,000 clones, 15% to 20% being singletons. The entry originates in a study of beta chain features in type 1 diabetes. Study outcomes and limitations: In type 1 diabetes patients, VDJ junctions had fewer insertions; deletions at these junctions were more frequent.

The sample taken for sequencing was naive CD4+ T cells from blood. This TCR derives from a woman under 30 in good health. V is TRBV10-3 and J is TRBJ2-5; tentative D call: TRBD2 (5 bases). The CDR3 DNA sequence: TGTGCCATCAGGGAGCGGGAGACCCAGTACTTC. It encodes CAIRERETQYF.